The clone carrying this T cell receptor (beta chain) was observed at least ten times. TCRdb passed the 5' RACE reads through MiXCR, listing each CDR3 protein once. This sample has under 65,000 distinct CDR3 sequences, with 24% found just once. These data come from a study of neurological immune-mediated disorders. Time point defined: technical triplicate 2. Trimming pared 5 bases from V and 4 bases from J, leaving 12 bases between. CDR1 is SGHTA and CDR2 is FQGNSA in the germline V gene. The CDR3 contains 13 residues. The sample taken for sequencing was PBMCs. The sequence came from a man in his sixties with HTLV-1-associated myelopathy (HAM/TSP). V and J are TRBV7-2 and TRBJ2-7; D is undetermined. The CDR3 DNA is TGTGCCAGCAGCGTAGAAAGGTTTTACGAGCAGTACTTC. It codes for CASSVERFYEQYF.